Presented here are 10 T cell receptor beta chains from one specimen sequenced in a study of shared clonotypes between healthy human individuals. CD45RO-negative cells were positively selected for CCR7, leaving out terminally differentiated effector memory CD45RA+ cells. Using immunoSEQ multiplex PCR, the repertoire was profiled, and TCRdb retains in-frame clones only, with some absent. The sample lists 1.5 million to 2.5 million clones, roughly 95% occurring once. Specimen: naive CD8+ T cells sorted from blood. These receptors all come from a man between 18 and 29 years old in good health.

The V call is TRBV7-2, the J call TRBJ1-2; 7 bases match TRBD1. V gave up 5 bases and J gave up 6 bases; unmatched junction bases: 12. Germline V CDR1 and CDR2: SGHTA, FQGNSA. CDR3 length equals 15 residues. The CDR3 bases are TGTGCCAGCAGCGCGTGGGACAGCCTGGGGGATGGCTACACCTTC. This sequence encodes CASSAWDSLGDGYTF.

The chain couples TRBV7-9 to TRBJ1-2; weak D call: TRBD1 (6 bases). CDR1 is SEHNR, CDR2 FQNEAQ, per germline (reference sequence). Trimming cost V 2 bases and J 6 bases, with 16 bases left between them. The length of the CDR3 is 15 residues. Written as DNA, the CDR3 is TGTGCCAGCAGCTTACAGGGGTTGGATGCCGATGGCTACACCTTC. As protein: CASSLQGLDADGYTF.

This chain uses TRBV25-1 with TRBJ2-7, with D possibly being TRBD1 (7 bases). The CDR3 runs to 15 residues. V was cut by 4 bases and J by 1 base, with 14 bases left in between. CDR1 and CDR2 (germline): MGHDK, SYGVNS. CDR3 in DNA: TGTGCCAGCAGTGTCTCCGGGGGACAGTCCTACGAGCAGTACTTC. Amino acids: CASSVSGGQSYEQYF.

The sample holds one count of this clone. The CDR3 DNA sequence: TGTGCCAGCACAACGCTTAGCGACAGACTTCAAGAGACCCAGTACTTC. It is translated as CASTTLSDRLQETQYF. The J gene is TRBJ2-5, the V gene TRBV2; D could derive from TRBD1 or TRBD2 (5 bases each). V lost 7 bases and J lost 2, with 20 bases in between. The CDR3 is 16 amino acids. Germline CDR1 SNHLY, CDR2 FYNNEI.

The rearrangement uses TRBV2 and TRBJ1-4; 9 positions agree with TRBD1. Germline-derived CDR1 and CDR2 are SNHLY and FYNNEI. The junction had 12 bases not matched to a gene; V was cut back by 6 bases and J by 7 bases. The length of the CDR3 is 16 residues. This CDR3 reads CASSSPEGQGSEKLFF. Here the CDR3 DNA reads TGTGCCAGCAGCTCTCCTGAGGGACAGGGAAGTGAAAAACTGTTTTTT.

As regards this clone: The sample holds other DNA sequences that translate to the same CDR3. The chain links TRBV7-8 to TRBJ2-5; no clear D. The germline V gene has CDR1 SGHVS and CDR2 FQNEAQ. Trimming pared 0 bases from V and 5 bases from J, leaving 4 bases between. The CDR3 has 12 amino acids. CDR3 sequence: CASSLALETQYF. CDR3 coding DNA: TGTGCCAGCAGCTTAGCGCTTGAGACCCAGTACTTC.

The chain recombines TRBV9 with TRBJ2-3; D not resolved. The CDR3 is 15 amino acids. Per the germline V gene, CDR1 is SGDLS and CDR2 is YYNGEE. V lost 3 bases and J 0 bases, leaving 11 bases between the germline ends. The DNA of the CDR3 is TGTGCCAGCAGCGACCGGACGGATAGCACAGATACGCAGTATTTT. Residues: CASSDRTDSTDTQYF.

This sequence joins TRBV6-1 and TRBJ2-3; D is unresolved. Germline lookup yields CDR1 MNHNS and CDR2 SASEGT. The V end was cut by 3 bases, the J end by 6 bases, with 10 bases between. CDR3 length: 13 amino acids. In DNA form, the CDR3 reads TGTGCCAGCAGTGACTTGGCCACGGATACGCAGTATTTT. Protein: CASSDLATDTQYF.

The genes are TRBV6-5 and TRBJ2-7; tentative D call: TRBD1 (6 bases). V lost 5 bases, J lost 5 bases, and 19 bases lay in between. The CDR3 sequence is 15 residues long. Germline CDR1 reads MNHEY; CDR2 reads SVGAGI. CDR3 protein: CASSADPPGAHEQYF. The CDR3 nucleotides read TGTGCCAGCAGTGCCGACCCCCCAGGGGCCCACGAGCAGTACTTC.

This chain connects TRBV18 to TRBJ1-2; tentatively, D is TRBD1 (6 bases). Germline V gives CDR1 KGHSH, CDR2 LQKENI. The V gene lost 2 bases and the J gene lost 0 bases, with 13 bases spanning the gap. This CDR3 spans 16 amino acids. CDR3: CASSPYQGTANYGYTF. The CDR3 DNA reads TGTGCCAGCTCACCATACCAGGGGACGGCTAACTATGGCTACACCTTC.